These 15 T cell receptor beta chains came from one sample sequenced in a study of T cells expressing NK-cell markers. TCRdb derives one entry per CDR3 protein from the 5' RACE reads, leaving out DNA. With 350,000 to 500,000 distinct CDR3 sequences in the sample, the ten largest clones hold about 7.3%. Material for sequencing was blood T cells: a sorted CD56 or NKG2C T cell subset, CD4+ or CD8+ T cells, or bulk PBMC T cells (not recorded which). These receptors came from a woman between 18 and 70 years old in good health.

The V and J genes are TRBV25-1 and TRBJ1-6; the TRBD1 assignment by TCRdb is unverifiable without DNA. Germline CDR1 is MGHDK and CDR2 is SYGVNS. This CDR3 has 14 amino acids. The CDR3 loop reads CASTERGGNSPLHF.

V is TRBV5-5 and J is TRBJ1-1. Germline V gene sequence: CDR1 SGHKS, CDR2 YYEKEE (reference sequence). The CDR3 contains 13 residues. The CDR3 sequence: CASSLALGREAFF. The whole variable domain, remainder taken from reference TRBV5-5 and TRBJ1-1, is DAGVTQSPTHLIKTRGQQVTLRCSPISGHKSVSWYQQVLGQGPQFIFQYYEKEERGRGNFPDRFSARQFPNYSSELNVNALLLGDSALYLCASSLALGREAFFGQGTRLTVV.

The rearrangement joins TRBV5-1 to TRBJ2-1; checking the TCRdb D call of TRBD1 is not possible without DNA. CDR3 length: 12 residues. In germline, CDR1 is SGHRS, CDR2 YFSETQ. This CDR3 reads CASSYQERQQFF.

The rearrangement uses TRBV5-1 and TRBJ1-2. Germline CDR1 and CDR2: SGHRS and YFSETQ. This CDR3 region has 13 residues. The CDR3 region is CASSLVPMNGYTF.

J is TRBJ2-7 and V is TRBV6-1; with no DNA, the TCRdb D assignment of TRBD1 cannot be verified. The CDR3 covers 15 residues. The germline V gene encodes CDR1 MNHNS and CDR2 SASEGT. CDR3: CASTDSGTGPYEQYF.

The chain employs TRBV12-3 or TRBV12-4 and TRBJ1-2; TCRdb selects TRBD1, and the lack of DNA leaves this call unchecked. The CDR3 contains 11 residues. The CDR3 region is CASRTGGGYTF.

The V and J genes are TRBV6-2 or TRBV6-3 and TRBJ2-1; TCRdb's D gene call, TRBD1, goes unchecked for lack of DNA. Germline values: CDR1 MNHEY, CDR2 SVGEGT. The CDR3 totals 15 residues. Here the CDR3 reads CASRAGTGSVNEQFF.

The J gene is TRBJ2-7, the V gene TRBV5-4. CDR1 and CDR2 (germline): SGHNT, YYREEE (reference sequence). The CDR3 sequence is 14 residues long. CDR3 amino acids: CASSVHSGLYEQYF. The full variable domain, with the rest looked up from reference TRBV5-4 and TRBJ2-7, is ETGVTQSPTHLIKTRGQQVTLRCSSQSGHNTVSWYQQALGQGPQFIFQYYREEENGRGNFPPRFSGLQFPNYSSELNVNALELDDSALYLCASSVHSGLYEQYFGPGTRLTVT.

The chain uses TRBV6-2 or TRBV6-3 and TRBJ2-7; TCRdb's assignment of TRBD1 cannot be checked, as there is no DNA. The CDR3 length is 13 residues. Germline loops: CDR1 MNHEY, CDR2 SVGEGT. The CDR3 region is CASTYTGNYEQYF.

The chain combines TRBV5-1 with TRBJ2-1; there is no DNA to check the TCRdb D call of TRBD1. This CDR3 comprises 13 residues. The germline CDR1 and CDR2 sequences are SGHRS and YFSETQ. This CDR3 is CATFRDPGNEQFF.

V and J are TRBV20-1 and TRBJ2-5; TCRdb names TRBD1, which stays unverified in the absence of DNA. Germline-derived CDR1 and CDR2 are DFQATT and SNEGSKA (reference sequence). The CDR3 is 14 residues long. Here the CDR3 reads CSAGLGAYQETQYF.

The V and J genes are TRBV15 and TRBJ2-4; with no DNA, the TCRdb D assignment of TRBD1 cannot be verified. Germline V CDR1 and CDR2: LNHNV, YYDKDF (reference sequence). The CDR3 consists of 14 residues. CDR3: CATSRDRGGNIQYF.

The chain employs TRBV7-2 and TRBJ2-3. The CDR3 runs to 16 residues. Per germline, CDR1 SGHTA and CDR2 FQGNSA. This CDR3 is CASSLAGVISTDTQYF.

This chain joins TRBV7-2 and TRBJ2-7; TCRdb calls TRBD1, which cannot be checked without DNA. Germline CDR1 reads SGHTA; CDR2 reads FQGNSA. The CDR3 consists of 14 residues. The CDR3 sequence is CASSIRDPGHEQYF.

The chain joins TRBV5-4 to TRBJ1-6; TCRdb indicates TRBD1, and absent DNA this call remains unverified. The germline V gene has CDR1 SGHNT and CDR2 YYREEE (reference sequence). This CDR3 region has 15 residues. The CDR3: CASSTRTENNSPLHF.